Described below is a single TCR beta chain sequence and its context. The germline CDR1 and CDR2 sequences are GTSNPN and SVGIG (reference sequence). The V gene end was trimmed by 2 bases and the J gene end by 8 bases; junction bases not matched to a gene: 4. CDR3 length: 13 amino acids. The data were taken from a study of blood T cell repertoires in COVID-19. Across the whole study: Acute and convalescent COVID-19 specimens originated in the United States, Italy and Spain. T cells, B-cell-depleted T cells, or PBMCs supplied cDNA or gDNA.

Authors' data handling: Reference gene primer amplification gave estimated nucleated cell counts. TCRdb's copy holds only in-frame clones and misses some; the assay was immunoSEQ multiplex PCR. That table supplies the V and J calls and clone size; D and trimming were determined from the DNA. In the table there are over 65,000 clones, about four fifths of which are singletons. This chain uses TRBV30 with TRBJ1-4; TRBD1 matches 8 bases. This receptor was identified in a man at least 80 years old with acute or convalescent COVID-19. The sequenced sample was peripheral blood. CDR3 coding DNA: TGTGCCTGGAGTTGGACAGGGAGAGAAAAACTGTTTTTT. Encoded protein: CAWSWTGREKLFF.